Sequencing of this T cell receptor beta chain was carried out in a study of control samples from healthy donors and cancer patients. The repertoire was sequenced with immunoSEQ multiplex PCR; TCRdb's copy has only in-frame clones and lacks some. The sample shows tens of thousands of clones, 84% of them seen only once. The CDR3 totals 14 residues. V was clipped by 5 bases and J by 3 bases, with 11 bases between them. Germline loops: CDR1 SGHTA, CDR2 FQGNSA. The TCR was taken from a man aged 50-60 years in good health. This rearrangement joins TRBV7-2 to TRBJ2-1, with D perhaps matching TRBD2 (6 bases). The specimen sequenced was blood. The CDR3 spells CASSPTRNYNEQFF. The CDR3 DNA follows: TGTGCCAGCAGCCCGACTAGGAACTACAATGAGCAGTTCTTC.